The present TCR beta chain was sequenced within a study of blood T cell repertoires in COVID-19. Profiled with immunoSEQ multiplex PCR; TCRdb holds only in-frame clones, not every one. This sample has some 500,000 clones, with 70% to 90% found just once. V gave up 2 bases and J gave up 8 bases, with 15 bases separating them. Germline V CDR1 and CDR2: MNHEY, SVGAGI. The CDR3 spans 15 residues. V is TRBV6-5 and J is TRBJ1-4; D might be TRBD1 (6 bases). Sequenced material: peripheral blood. The source is a woman between 45 and 60 years old with COVID-19, enrolled during active disease. DNA of the CDR3: TGTGCCAGCAGTTACGAGGGGGGGGCGTGGGAAAAACTGTTTTTT. It specifies CASSYEGGAWEKLFF.